This record concerns one T cell receptor (beta chain) sequence. This specimen comes from a study of blood T cell repertoires in COVID-19. Generated by immunoSEQ multiplex PCR, the TCRdb table keeps only in-frame clones and is missing some. The sample consists of a few hundred thousand clones, 75% to 95% of them appearing once. Trimming cost V 5 bases and J 7 bases; bases outside gene matches: 14. CDR1 and CDR2 from the germline V gene are MNHEY and SMNVEV (reference sequence). The CDR3 is made up of 16 amino acids. The sequenced sample was peripheral blood. J is TRBJ2-1 and V is TRBV27; 7 bases agree with TRBD2. The receptor's source is a woman in her 30s with COVID-19, enrolled during active disease. The CDR3, as DNA: TGTGCCAGCAGTCCCGGACTGGGCGGGAGTGGGAATGAGCAGTTCTTC. It encodes CASSPGLGGSGNEQFF.